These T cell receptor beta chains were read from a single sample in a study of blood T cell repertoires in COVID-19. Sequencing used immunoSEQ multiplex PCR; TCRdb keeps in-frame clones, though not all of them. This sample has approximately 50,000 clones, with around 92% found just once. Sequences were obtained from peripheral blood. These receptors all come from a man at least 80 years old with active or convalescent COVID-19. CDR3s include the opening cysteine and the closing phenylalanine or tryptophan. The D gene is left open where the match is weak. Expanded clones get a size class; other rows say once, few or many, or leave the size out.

CDR3aa: CASSLARGLAGNEQFF
CDR3nt: TGTGCCAGCAGCTTAGCGCGGGGACTAGCGGGAAATGAGCAGTTCTTC
abundance: -
d_gene: TRBD2
v_gene: TRBV7-9
j_gene: TRBJ2-1

CDR3aa: CASRTTGTGSYEQYF
CDR3nt: TGCGCCAGCAGGACCACCGGGACAGGGTCCTACGAGCAGTACTTC
abundance: -
d_gene: TRBD1
v_gene: TRBV5-1
j_gene: TRBJ2-7

CDR3aa: CASSSRPGTVDGTQYF
CDR3nt: TGTGCCAGCAGCTCAAGGCCCGGGACAGTTGATGGTACGCAGTATTTT
abundance: -
d_gene: TRBD1
v_gene: TRBV7-2
j_gene: TRBJ2-3

CDR3aa: CASTLRGVDDQPQHF
CDR3nt: TGTGCCAGCACCTTACGCGGGGTGGACGATCAGCCCCAGCATTTT
abundance: -
d_gene: -
v_gene: TRBV6-6
j_gene: TRBJ1-5

CDR3aa: CATSRKSNTGELFF
CDR3nt: TGTGCCACCAGCAGAAAATCTAACACCGGGGAGCTGTTTTTT
abundance: -
d_gene: -
v_gene: TRBV15
j_gene: TRBJ2-2

CDR3aa: CASSLGLAEYNEQFF
CDR3nt: TGTGCCAGCAGCCTGGGACTAGCGGAATACAATGAGCAGTTCTTC
abundance: -
d_gene: TRBD2
v_gene: TRBV7-2
j_gene: TRBJ2-1

CDR3aa: CASSFDRALHF
CDR3nt: TGTGCCAGCAGTTTCGACAGGGCCCTCCACTTT
abundance: -
d_gene: TRBD1
v_gene: TRBV12-3/TRBV12-4
j_gene: TRBJ1-6

CDR3aa: CASSPMGSWSYGYTF
CDR3nt: TGTGCCAGCAGCCCGATGGGCAGCTGGTCCTATGGCTACACCTTC
abundance: -
d_gene: -
v_gene: TRBV11-2
j_gene: TRBJ1-2

CDR3aa: CASTIDGSTGYTF
CDR3nt: TGTGCCAGCACTATTGACGGGTCAACTGGCTACACCTTC
abundance: -
d_gene: -
v_gene: TRBV6-5
j_gene: TRBJ1-2

CDR3aa: CAWSVQQETQYF
CDR3nt: TGTGCCTGGAGTGTACAGCAAGAGACCCAGTACTTC
abundance: once
d_gene: -
v_gene: TRBV30
j_gene: TRBJ2-5

CDR3aa: CASSSGQVYGYTF
CDR3nt: TGTGCCAGCAGTTCCGGACAGGTTTATGGCTACACCTTC
abundance: -
d_gene: TRBD1
v_gene: TRBV6-5
j_gene: TRBJ1-2

CDR3aa: CASSPQTGHEQYF
CDR3nt: TGTGCCAGCTCACCACAAACAGGGCACGAGCAGTACTTC
abundance: -
d_gene: -
v_gene: TRBV18
j_gene: TRBJ2-7

CDR3aa: CASSPPGSSGNTIYF
CDR3nt: TGTGCCAGCTCACCACCGGGGAGCTCTGGAAACACCATATATTTT
abundance: -
d_gene: -
v_gene: TRBV18
j_gene: TRBJ1-3

CDR3aa: CASSHRTGGVETQYF
CDR3nt: TGTGCCAGCAGCCACCGAACAGGGGGCGTAGAGACCCAGTACTTC
abundance: -
d_gene: TRBD1
v_gene: TRBV9
j_gene: TRBJ2-5

CDR3aa: CASSLGQGGDEQYF
CDR3nt: TGCGCCAGCAGCTTGGGACAGGGGGGCGACGAGCAGTACTTC
abundance: -
d_gene: TRBD1
v_gene: TRBV5-1
j_gene: TRBJ2-7

CDR3aa: CASSEQGDQPQHF
CDR3nt: TGTGCCAGCAGTGAACAGGGGGATCAGCCCCAGCATTTT
abundance: once
d_gene: TRBD1
v_gene: TRBV6-4
j_gene: TRBJ1-5

CDR3aa: CASSQPNRGSTFF
CDR3nt: TGTGCCAGCAGTCAACCTAACAGGGGGTCGACTTTCTTT
abundance: -
d_gene: TRBD1
v_gene: TRBV6-5
j_gene: TRBJ1-1

CDR3aa: CASSQEMGGGAVYF
CDR3nt: TGTGCCAGCAGCCAAGAAATGGGCGGGGGGGCGGTCTATTTT
abundance: -
d_gene: TRBD2
v_gene: TRBV3-1/TRBV3-2
j_gene: TRBJ2-3

CDR3aa: CASSDRGVDGYTF
CDR3nt: TGTGCCAGTAGTGACAGGGGGGTTGATGGCTACACCTTC
abundance: -
d_gene: TRBD1
v_gene: TRBV19
j_gene: TRBJ1-2

CDR3aa: CASRPRQGAGAGELFF
CDR3nt: TGTGCCAGCAGACCACGACAGGGGGCTGGCGCCGGGGAGCTGTTTTTT
abundance: -
d_gene: TRBD1
v_gene: TRBV7-2
j_gene: TRBJ2-2

CDR3aa: CASSAGLAAYNEQFF
CDR3nt: TGTGCCAGCAGCGCGGGACTAGCGGCCTACAATGAGCAGTTCTTC
abundance: -
d_gene: TRBD2
v_gene: TRBV11-1
j_gene: TRBJ2-1

CDR3aa: CASNPGSNQPQHF
CDR3nt: TGTGCCAGTAATCCGGGGAGCAATCAGCCCCAGCATTTT
abundance: -
d_gene: -
v_gene: TRBV19
j_gene: TRBJ1-5

CDR3aa: CASSFQTDRVSGYTF
CDR3nt: TGTGCCAGCAGCTTCCAAACCGACAGGGTTAGTGGCTACACCTTC
abundance: -
d_gene: TRBD1
v_gene: TRBV7-2
j_gene: TRBJ1-2

CDR3aa: CASSSTGTSLTDTQYF
CDR3nt: TGTGCCAGCAGTTCCACCGGGACTAGCCTTACAGATACGCAGTATTTT
abundance: -
d_gene: TRBD2
v_gene: TRBV28
j_gene: TRBJ2-3

CDR3aa: CASSAPPGSGIRDTQYF
CDR3nt: TGTGCCAGCAGCGCCCCCCCAGGAAGCGGGATTAGAGATACGCAGTATTTT
abundance: -
d_gene: TRBD2
v_gene: TRBV9
j_gene: TRBJ2-3

CDR3aa: CASSYALAGNYNEQFF
CDR3nt: TGTGCCAGCAGTTACGCTCTAGCGGGAAACTACAATGAGCAGTTCTTC
abundance: -
d_gene: TRBD2
v_gene: TRBV6-5
j_gene: TRBJ2-1

CDR3aa: CASSKRSDRGHSLPQHF
CDR3nt: TGTGCCAGTAGTAAACGGTCGGACAGGGGGCACTCACTGCCCCAGCATTTT
abundance: -
d_gene: TRBD1
v_gene: TRBV19
j_gene: TRBJ1-5

CDR3aa: CASSLTTGTTDEKLFF
CDR3nt: TGTGCCAGCAGCCTGACAACCGGGACTACTGATGAAAAACTGTTTTTT
abundance: -
d_gene: -
v_gene: TRBV5-5
j_gene: TRBJ1-4

CDR3aa: CASSLFQANEQFF
CDR3nt: TGTGCCAGCAGTTTGTTCCAGGCCAATGAGCAGTTCTTC
abundance: once
d_gene: -
v_gene: TRBV6-2/TRBV6-3
j_gene: TRBJ2-1

CDR3aa: CASSRDRGHEQFF
CDR3nt: TGTGCCAGTAGTAGGGACAGGGGCCATGAGCAGTTCTTC
abundance: -
d_gene: TRBD1
v_gene: TRBV19
j_gene: TRBJ2-1

CDR3aa: CASSRTGEAYGYTF
CDR3nt: TGTGCCAGCAGTCGAACAGGGGAAGCATATGGCTACACCTTC
abundance: -
d_gene: TRBD1
v_gene: TRBV6-6
j_gene: TRBJ1-2

CDR3aa: CASSFPGTDFQETQYF
CDR3nt: TGTGCCAGCAGCTTTCCCGGGACAGACTTCCAAGAGACCCAGTACTTC
abundance: once
d_gene: TRBD1
v_gene: TRBV5-8
j_gene: TRBJ2-5

CDR3aa: CASRLSDSYGYTF
CDR3nt: TGTGCCAGCAGACTCTCTGACAGCTATGGCTACACCTTC
abundance: -
d_gene: -
v_gene: TRBV6-6
j_gene: TRBJ1-2

CDR3aa: CAWSGTYAGNTIYF
CDR3nt: TGTGCCTGGAGTGGGACATACGCTGGAAACACCATATATTTT
abundance: -
d_gene: -
v_gene: TRBV30
j_gene: TRBJ1-3

CDR3aa: CASSHPPVGTKAYEQYF
CDR3nt: TGCGCCAGCAGCCATCCTCCGGTGGGGACTAAAGCCTACGAGCAGTACTTC
abundance: -
d_gene: TRBD2
v_gene: TRBV4-1
j_gene: TRBJ2-7

CDR3aa: CASSLSGSSYNEQFF
CDR3nt: TGCGCCAGCAGCTTAAGCGGGAGCTCCTACAATGAGCAGTTCTTC
abundance: -
d_gene: TRBD2
v_gene: TRBV5-1
j_gene: TRBJ2-1

CDR3aa: CASRNRGLDTEAFF
CDR3nt: TGTGCCAGCCGTAACAGGGGGCTAGACACTGAAGCTTTCTTT
abundance: -
d_gene: TRBD1
v_gene: TRBV6-6
j_gene: TRBJ1-1

CDR3aa: CASSGRDRGPEEQFF
CDR3nt: TGCGCCAGCAGCGGCCGGGACAGGGGCCCCGAGGAGCAGTTCTTC
abundance: once
d_gene: TRBD1
v_gene: TRBV5-1
j_gene: TRBJ2-1

CDR3aa: CASTVGSKTQYF
CDR3nt: TGTGCCAGCACCGTAGGGAGCAAGACCCAGTACTTC
abundance: -
d_gene: -
v_gene: TRBV28
j_gene: TRBJ2-5

CDR3aa: CAISDYPGTGETQYF
CDR3nt: TGTGCCATCAGTGATTACCCCGGGACTGGAGAGACCCAGTACTTC
abundance: -
d_gene: -
v_gene: TRBV10-3
j_gene: TRBJ2-5

CDR3aa: CASSTSGADNEQFF
CDR3nt: TGTGCCAGCAGTACTAGCGGGGCGGACAATGAGCAGTTCTTC
abundance: -
d_gene: TRBD2
v_gene: TRBV7-2
j_gene: TRBJ2-1

CDR3aa: CSVGTSGSYEQYF
CDR3nt: TGCAGCGTTGGGACTAGCGGCTCCTACGAGCAGTACTTC
abundance: -
d_gene: TRBD2
v_gene: TRBV29-1
j_gene: TRBJ2-7